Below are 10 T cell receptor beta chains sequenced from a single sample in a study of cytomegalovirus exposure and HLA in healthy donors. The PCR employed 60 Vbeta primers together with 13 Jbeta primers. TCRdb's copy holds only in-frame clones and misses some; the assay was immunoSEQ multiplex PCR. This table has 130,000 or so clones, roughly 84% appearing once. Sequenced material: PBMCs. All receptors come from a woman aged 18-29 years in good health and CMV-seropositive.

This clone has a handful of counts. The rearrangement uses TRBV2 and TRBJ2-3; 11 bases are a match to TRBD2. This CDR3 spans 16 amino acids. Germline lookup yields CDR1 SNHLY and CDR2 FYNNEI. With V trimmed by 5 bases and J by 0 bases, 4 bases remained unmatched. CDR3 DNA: TGTGCCAGCAGTCCTGGGACTAGCGGTAGCACAGATACGCAGTATTTT. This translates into CASSPGTSGSTDTQYF. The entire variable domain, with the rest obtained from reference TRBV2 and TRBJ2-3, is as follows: EPEVTQTPSHQVTQMGQEVILRCVPISNHLYFYWYRQILGQKVEFLVSFYNNEISEKSEIFDDQFSVERPDGSNFTLKIRSTKLEDSAMYFCASSPGTSGSTDTQYFGPGTRLTVL.

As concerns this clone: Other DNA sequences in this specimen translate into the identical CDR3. The chain's CDR3 is CASSFGTTLRPSPLHF. Here the CDR3 DNA reads TGTGCCAGCAGCTTCGGGACTACCCTTCGGCCTTCACCCCTCCACTTT. The chain uses TRBV11-1 and TRBJ1-6; the D gene is possibly TRBD1 (5 bases). Trimming left V 3 bases short and J 9 bases short, with 18 bases between. The CDR3 is made up of 16 amino acids. From germline, CDR1 is SGHAT and CDR2 FQDESV (reference sequence).

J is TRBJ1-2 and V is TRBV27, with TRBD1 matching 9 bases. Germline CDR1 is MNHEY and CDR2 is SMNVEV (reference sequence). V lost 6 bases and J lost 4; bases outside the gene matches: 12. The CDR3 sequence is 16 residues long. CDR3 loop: CASRGLGTGLGYGYTF. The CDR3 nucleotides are TGTGCCAGCAGGGGGTTAGGGACAGGGTTGGGCTATGGCTACACCTTC.

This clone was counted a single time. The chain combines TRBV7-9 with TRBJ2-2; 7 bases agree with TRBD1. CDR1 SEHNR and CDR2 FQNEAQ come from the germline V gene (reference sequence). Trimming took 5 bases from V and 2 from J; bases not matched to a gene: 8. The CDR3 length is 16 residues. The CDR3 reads CASSGPGQPNTGELFF. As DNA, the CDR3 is TGTGCCAGCAGCGGCCCGGGACAGCCTAACACCGGGGAGCTGTTTTTT.

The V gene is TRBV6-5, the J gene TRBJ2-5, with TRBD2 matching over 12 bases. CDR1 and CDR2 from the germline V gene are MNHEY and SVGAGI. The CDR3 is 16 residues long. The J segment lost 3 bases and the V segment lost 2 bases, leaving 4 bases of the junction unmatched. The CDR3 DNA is TGTGCCAGCAGTTACGGTGGACTAGCGGGGAAAGAGACCCAGTACTTC. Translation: CASSYGGLAGKETQYF.

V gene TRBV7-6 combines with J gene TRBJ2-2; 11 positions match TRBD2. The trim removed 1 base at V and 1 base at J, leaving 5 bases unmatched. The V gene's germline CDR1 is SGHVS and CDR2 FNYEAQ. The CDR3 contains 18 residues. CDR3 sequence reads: CASSLGSTSGGNTGELFF. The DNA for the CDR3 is TGTGCCAGCAGCTTAGGGAGTACTAGCGGGGGGAACACCGGGGAGCTGTTTTTT.

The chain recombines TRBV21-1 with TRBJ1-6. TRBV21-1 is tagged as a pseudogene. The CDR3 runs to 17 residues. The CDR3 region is CASSPTPGLIYNSPLHF. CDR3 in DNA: TGTGCCAGCTCCCCAACTCCGGGACTGATCTATAATTCACCCCTCCACTTT.

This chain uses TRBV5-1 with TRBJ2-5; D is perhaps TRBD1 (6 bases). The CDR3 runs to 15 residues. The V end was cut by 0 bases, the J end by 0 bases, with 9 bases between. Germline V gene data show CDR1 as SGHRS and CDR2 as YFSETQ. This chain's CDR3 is CASSLDREYQETQYF. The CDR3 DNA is TGCGCCAGCAGCTTGGACAGGGAGTACCAAGAGACCCAGTACTTC.

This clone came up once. CDR3 in amino acids: CALAGGHNEQFF. CDR3 DNA sequence: TGTGCCCTAGCGGGGGGACACAATGAGCAGTTCTTC. The chain is built from TRBV6-1 and TRBJ2-1, with 11 bases that match TRBD2. The CDR3 has 12 amino acids. CDR1 is MNHNS, CDR2 SASEGT, per germline. J gave up 5 bases and V 11 bases, and 2 bases lay outside the gene matches.

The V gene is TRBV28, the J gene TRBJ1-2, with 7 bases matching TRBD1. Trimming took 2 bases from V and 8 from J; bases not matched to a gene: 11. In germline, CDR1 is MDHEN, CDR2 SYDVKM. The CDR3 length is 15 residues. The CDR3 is CASSLAAGGLGGYTF. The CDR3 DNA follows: TGTGCCAGCAGTTTAGCGGCAGGGGGGTTGGGCGGCTACACCTTC.